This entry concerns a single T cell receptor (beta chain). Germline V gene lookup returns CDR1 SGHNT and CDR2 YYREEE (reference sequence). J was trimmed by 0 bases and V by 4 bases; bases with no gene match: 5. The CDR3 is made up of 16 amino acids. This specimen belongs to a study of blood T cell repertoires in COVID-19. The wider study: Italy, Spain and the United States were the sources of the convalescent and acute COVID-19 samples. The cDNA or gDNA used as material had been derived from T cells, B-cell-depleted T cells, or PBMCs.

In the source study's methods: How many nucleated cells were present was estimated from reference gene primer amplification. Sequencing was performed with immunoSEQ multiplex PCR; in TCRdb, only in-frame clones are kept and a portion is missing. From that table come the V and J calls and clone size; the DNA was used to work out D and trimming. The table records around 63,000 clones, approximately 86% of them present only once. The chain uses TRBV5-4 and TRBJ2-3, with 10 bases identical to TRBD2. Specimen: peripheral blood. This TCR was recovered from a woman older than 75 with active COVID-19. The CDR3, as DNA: TGTGCCAGCAGCCCCCGACTAGCGGGTAGCACAGATACGCAGTATTTT. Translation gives CASSPRLAGSTDTQYF.